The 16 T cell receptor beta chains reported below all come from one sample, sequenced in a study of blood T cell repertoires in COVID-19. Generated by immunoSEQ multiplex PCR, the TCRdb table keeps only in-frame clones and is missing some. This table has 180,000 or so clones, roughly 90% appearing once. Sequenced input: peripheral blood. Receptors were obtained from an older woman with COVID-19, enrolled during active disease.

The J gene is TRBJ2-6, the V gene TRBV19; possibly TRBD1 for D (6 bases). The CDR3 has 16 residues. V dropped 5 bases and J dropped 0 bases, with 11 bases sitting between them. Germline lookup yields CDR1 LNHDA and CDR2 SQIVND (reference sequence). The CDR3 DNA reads TGTGCCAGTAGTCGGACAGCGATCTCTGGGGCCAACGTCCTGACTTTC. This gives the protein CASSRTAISGANVLTF.

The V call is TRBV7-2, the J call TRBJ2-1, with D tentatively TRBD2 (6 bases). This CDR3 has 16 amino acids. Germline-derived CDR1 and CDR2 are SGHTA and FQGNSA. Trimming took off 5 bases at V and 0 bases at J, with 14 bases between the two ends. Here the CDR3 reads CASSRIADHSYNEQFF. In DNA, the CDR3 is TGTGCCAGCAGCAGAATAGCGGATCACTCCTACAATGAGCAGTTCTTC.

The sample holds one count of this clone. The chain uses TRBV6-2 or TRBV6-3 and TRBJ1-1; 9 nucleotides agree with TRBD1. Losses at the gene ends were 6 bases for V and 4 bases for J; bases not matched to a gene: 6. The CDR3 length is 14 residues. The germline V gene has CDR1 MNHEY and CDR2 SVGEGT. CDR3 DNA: TGTGCCAGCAGCCTGGGACAGGGCCCCACTGAAGCTTTCTTT. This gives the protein CASSLGQGPTEAFF.

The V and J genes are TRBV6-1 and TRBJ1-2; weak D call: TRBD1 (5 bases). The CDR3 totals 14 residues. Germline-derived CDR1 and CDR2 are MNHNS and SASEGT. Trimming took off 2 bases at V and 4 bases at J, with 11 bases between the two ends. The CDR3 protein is CASSESGGFYGYTF. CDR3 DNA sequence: TGTGCCAGCAGTGAATCGGGGGGATTCTATGGCTACACCTTC.

CDR3 protein: CASSDRDEQYF. CDR3 DNA sequence: TGTGCCAGCAGTGACCGGGACGAGCAGTACTTC. V and J are TRBV27 and TRBJ2-7; D is undetermined. Deletions cut 5 bases from V and 5 bases from J, with 7 bases between. The CDR3 spans 11 residues. Germline V CDR1 and CDR2: MNHEY, SMNVEV (reference sequence).

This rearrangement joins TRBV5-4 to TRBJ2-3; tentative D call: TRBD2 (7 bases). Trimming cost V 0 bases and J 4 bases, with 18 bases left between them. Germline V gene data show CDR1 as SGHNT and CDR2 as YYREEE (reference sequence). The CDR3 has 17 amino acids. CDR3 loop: CASSLARVGGAADTQYF. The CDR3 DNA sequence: TGTGCCAGCAGCTTGGCGAGGGTTGGGGGGGCGGCAGATACGCAGTATTTT.

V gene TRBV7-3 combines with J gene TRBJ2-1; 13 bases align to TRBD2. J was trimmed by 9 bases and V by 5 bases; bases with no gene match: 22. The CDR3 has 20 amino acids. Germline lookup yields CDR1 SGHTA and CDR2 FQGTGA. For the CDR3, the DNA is TGTGCCAGCAGCCCCACCGGGACAGGGGAACTAGCGGGAGGGCCTCCTGAGCAGTTCTTC. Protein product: CASSPTGTGELAGGPPEQFF.

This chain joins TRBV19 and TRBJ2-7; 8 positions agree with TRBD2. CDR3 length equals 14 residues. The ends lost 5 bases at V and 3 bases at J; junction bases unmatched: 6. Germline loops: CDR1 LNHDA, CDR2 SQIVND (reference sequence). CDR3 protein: CASSVGRALYEQYF. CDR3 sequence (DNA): TGTGCCAGTAGTGTCGGGAGGGCCCTCTACGAGCAGTACTTC.

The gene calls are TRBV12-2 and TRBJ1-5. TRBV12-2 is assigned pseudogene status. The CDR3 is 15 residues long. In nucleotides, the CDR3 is TGTGCAAGTCGCTTAGCTCGCGGTTACAATCAGCCCCAGCATTTT. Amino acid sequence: CASRLARGYNQPQHF.

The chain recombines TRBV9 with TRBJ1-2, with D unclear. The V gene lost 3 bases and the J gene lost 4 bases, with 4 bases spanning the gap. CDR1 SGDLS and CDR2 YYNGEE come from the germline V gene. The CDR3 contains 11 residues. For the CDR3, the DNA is TGTGCCAGCAGCGCCGGCTATGGCTACACCTTC. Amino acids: CASSAGYGYTF. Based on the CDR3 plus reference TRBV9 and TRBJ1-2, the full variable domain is DSGVTQTPKHLITATGQRVTLRCSPRSGDLSVYWYQQSLDQGLQFLIQYYNGEERAKGNILERFSAQQFPDLHSELNLSSLELGDSALYFCASSAGYGYTFGSGTRLTVV.

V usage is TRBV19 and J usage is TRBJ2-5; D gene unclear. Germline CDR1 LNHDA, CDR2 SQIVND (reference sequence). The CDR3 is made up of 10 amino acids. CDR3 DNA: TGTGGACCGTCTGACTCGACCCAGTACTTC. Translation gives CGPSDSTQYF.

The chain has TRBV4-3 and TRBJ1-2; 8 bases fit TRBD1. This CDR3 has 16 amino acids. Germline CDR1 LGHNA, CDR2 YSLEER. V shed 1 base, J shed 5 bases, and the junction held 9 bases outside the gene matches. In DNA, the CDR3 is TGCGCCAGCAGCCAAGCGACCGGACAGGGAGAATATGGCTACACCTTC. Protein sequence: CASSQATGQGEYGYTF.

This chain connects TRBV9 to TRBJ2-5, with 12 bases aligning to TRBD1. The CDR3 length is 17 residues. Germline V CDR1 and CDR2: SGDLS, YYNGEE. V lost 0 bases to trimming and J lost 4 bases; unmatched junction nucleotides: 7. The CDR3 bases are TGTGCCAGCAGCGTAGCCCCCGGGACAGGGGGCCGAGAGACCCAGTACTTC. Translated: CASSVAPGTGGRETQYF.

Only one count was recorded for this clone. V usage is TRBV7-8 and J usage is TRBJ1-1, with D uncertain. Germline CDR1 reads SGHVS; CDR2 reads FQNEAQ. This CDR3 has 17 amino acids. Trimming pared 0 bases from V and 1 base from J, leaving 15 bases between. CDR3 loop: CASSLAVLARANTEAFF. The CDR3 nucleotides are TGTGCCAGCAGCTTAGCGGTTTTGGCGAGGGCGAACACTGAAGCTTTCTTT.

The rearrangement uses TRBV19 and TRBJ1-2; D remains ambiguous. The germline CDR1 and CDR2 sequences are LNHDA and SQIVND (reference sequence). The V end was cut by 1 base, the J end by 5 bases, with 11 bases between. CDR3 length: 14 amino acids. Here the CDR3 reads CASSIAESGYGYTF. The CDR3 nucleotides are TGTGCCAGTAGTATAGCCGAAAGCGGGTATGGCTACACCTTC.

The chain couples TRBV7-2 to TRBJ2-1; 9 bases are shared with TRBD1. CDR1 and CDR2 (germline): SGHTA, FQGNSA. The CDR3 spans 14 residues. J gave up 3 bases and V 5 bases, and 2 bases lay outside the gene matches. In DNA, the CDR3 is TGTGCCAGCAGCGCGGACAGGGGCTACAATGAGCAGTTCTTC. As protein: CASSADRGYNEQFF.